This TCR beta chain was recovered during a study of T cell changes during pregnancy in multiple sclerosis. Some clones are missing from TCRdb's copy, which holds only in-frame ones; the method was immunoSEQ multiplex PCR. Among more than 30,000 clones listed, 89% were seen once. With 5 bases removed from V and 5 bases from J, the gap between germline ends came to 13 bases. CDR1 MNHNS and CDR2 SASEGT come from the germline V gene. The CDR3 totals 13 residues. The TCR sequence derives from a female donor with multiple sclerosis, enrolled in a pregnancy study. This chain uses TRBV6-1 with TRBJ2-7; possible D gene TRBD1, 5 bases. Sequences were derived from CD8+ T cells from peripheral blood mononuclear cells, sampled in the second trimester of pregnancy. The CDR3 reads CASSSRPGNEQYF. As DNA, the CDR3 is TGTGCCAGCAGTTCACGTCCAGGGAACGAGCAGTACTTC.